Below are 2 T cell receptor beta chains sequenced from a single sample in a study of blood T cells in healthy people across ages. Through a sample-barcoded 5' primer and a J-beta primer mix, a second PCR was run for 7 to 11 cycles. TCRdb reanalysed the 5' RACE reads using MiXCR and keeps one entry per CDR3 protein. The sample lists over a million distinct CDR3 sequences, 35% to 45% occurring once. Sequencing was done on a sample of blood. The receptors derive from a woman aged 18-29 years in good health.

As for this clonotype: A junction end diverges from the germline sequence, so it may reflect a read error. This sequence joins TRBV4-3 and TRBJ2-1; D is unclear. The germline V gene has CDR1 LGHNA and CDR2 YSLEER. The CDR3 is 17 amino acids. The CDR3 is CANSQDTGLVSYNEQFF. CDR3 in DNA: TGCGCCAACAGCCAAGATACCGGGCTAGTCTCCTACAATGAGCAGTTCTTC.

In its sample, this clonotype was seen a few times. The chain employs TRBV29-1 and TRBJ2-5; no clear D. The CDR3 spans 13 residues. V was clipped by 5 bases and J by 3 bases, with 13 bases between them. Germline CDR1 is SQVTM and CDR2 is ANQGSEA. Written as DNA, the CDR3 is TGCAGCGTTTGGCACTCTCCCGAAGAGACCCAGTACTTC. This encodes CSVWHSPEETQYF.